Presented here are 27 T cell receptor beta chains from one specimen sequenced in a study of blood T cell repertoires in COVID-19. Here immunoSEQ multiplex PCR was the method, and the copy in TCRdb shows in-frame clones only, minus some. This table has 45,000 to 50,000 clones, about 83% appearing once. The sample taken for sequencing was peripheral blood. The receptors originated from a woman aged 55-70 years with acute or convalescent COVID-19.

V is TRBV4-1 and J is TRBJ1-2; the D is unclear. The CDR3 is 12 amino acids. V lost 3 bases to trimming and J lost 3 bases, with 5 bases between them. Germline V gene data show CDR1 as MGHRA and CDR2 as YSYEKL. The CDR3 loop is CASSQPDYGYTF. CDR3 DNA: TGCGCCAGCAGCCAGCCGGACTATGGCTACACCTTC.

V and J are TRBV6-1 and TRBJ2-7; unclear D gene. From germline, CDR1 is MNHNS and CDR2 SASEGT. V lost 2 bases to trimming and J lost 1 base, with 3 bases between them. The CDR3 has 12 residues. The CDR3 region is CASSEYSYEQYF. For the CDR3, the DNA is TGTGCCAGCAGTGAATATTCCTACGAGCAGTACTTC.

This clone showed up just once. The V call is TRBV10-2, the J call TRBJ1-5, with D tentatively TRBD1 (6 bases). Germline CDR1 WSHSY, CDR2 SAAADI. The CDR3 length is 13 residues. Trimming cost V 3 bases and J 7 bases, with 10 bases left between them. The CDR3 loop reads CASSDRGGQPQHF. CDR3 in DNA: TGCGCCAGCAGTGACAGGGGCGGCCAGCCCCAGCATTTT.

The chain carries TRBV4-1 and TRBJ2-3, with D tentatively TRBD1 (6 bases). This CDR3 spans 12 amino acids. V lost 4 bases to trimming and J lost 5 bases, with 7 bases between them. In germline, CDR1 is MGHRA, CDR2 YSYEKL. Here the CDR3 reads CASSLTGDTQYF. In nucleotides, the CDR3 is TGCGCCAGCAGCCTGACAGGAGATACGCAGTATTTT.

The J gene is TRBJ2-5, the V gene TRBV7-7; weak D call: TRBD1 (6 bases). The ends were cut back, 4 bases at V and 1 base at J, with 13 bases in the middle. This CDR3 is 15 amino acids long. Germline V CDR1 and CDR2: SSHAT, FNYEAQ (reference sequence). The CDR3 protein is CASSSRAGAQETQYF. The CDR3, as DNA: TGTGCCAGCAGCTCCCGAGCAGGGGCCCAAGAGACCCAGTACTTC.

V and J are TRBV5-5 and TRBJ1-6; D not resolved. The germline CDR1 and CDR2 sequences are SGHKS and YYEKEE (reference sequence). V was cut by 4 bases and J by 9 bases, with 14 bases left in between. The CDR3 is 14 residues long. The CDR3 loop is CASSPRVATSPLHF. CDR3 DNA sequence: TGTGCCAGCAGCCCCCGGGTGGCAACTTCACCCCTCCACTTT.

CDR3 coding DNA: TGTGCCACCAGTGAAAGGGGTACTGGCTACACCTTC. Translating it yields CATSERGTGYTF. The chain combines TRBV24-1 with TRBJ1-2; TRBD1 might be the D (5 bases). From germline, CDR1 is KGHDR and CDR2 SFDVKD. V was clipped by 4 bases and J by 7 bases, with 9 bases between them. The CDR3 sequence is 12 residues long.

This clone has a handful of counts. V usage is TRBV9 and J usage is TRBJ2-3, with a possible D match to TRBD1 (6 bases). CDR3 length: 16 amino acids. In germline, CDR1 is SGDLS, CDR2 YYNGEE. With 4 bases removed from V and 3 bases from J, the gap between germline ends came to 18 bases. For the CDR3, the DNA is TGTGCCAGCAGCCCCCGTCCCACAGGGAATACAGATACGCAGTATTTT. Amino acid sequence: CASSPRPTGNTDTQYF.

The rearrangement joins TRBV29-1 to TRBJ2-1; 10 bases are shared with TRBD2. Trimming removed 7 bases from V and 4 bases from J; junction bases left unmatched: 10. Germline V gives CDR1 SQVTM, CDR2 ANQGSEA. This CDR3 has 15 residues. Here the CDR3 DNA reads TGCAGCGCCCCACGAGGGACTAGCGCTTACAATGAGCAGTTCTTC. Protein sequence: CSAPRGTSAYNEQFF.

The rearrangement joins TRBV4-1 to TRBJ1-2; D not resolved. The CDR3 totals 17 residues. Germline assignment: CDR1 MGHRA and CDR2 YSYEKL. Deletions cut 4 bases from V and 2 bases from J, with 20 bases between. The DNA for the CDR3 is TGCGCCAGCAGCCCCGAGGGAATGGTCCGAGGAAACTATGGCTACACCTTC. The encoded protein is CASSPEGMVRGNYGYTF.

V gene TRBV11-2 combines with J gene TRBJ2-5, with 9 positions matching TRBD2. Losses at the gene ends were 3 bases for V and 4 bases for J; bases not matched to a gene: 3. Germline CDR1 reads SGHAT; CDR2 reads FQNNGV. The CDR3 covers 14 residues. The CDR3 region has the DNA TGTGCCAGCAGCTTTAGCGGGGGTGGAGAGACCCAGTACTTC. Its translation is CASSFSGGGETQYF.

The chain has TRBV7-8 and TRBJ2-3; 9 positions agree with TRBD1. The CDR3 contains 14 residues. Germline V gene sequence: CDR1 SGHVS, CDR2 FQNEAQ. V gave up 8 bases and J gave up 6 bases; unmatched junction bases: 9. This CDR3 reads CASVDRGLTDTQYF. The DNA of the CDR3 is TGTGCCAGCGTCGACAGGGGGTTGACTGATACGCAGTATTTT. Looking up the rest from reference TRBV7-8 and TRBJ2-3 gives the full variable domain: GAGVSQSPRYKVAKRGQDVALRCDPISGHVSLFWYQQALGQGPEFLTYFQNEAQLDKSGLPSDRFFAERPEGSVSTLKIQRTQQEDSAVYLCASVDRGLTDTQYFGPGTRLTVL.

The chain couples TRBV27 to TRBJ2-1, with D maybe TRBD2 (6 bases). Trimming removed 6 bases at V and 7 bases at J, with 22 bases between. The CDR3 is 16 residues long. The germline gives CDR1 MNHEY, CDR2 SMNVEV (reference sequence). The CDR3 reads CASRNPGHGGGNEQFF. The DNA of the CDR3 is TGTGCCAGCAGGAACCCCGGTCACGGGGGTGGAAATGAGCAGTTCTTC.

The chain employs TRBV11-2 and TRBJ2-2; D is perhaps TRBD2 (5 bases). Trimming stripped 1 base from V and 5 bases from J, with 11 bases between. Germline-derived CDR1 and CDR2 are SGHAT and FQNNGV. CDR3 length: 15 amino acids. The CDR3 protein is CASSLGRSGTGELFF. The CDR3 DNA follows: TGTGCCAGCAGCTTAGGGAGGAGTGGGACCGGGGAGCTGTTTTTT.

This chain uses TRBV19 with TRBJ2-3, with 10 bases matching TRBD1. CDR1 and CDR2 (germline): LNHDA, SQIVND (reference sequence). With V trimmed by 5 bases and J by 1 base, 6 bases remained unmatched. The CDR3 is made up of 16 amino acids. The DNA for the CDR3 is TGTGCCAGTAGTCCCGGGACAGGGGTCGGCACAGATACGCAGTATTTT. Protein product: CASSPGTGVGTDTQYF. The full variable domain, its missing parts supplied by reference TRBV19 and TRBJ2-3, is DGGITQSPKYLFRKEGQNVTLSCEQNLNHDAMYWYRQDPGQGLRLIYYSQIVNDFQKGDIAEGYSVSREKKESFPLTVTSAQKNPTAFYLCASSPGTGVGTDTQYFGPGTRLTVL.

The chain couples TRBV27 to TRBJ2-1; D call uncertain. Per the germline V gene, CDR1 is MNHEY and CDR2 is SMNVEV (reference sequence). This CDR3 region has 13 residues. V lost 5 bases to trimming and J lost 9 bases, with 14 bases between them. CDR3 sequence reads: CASSPVQTGEQFF. Written as DNA, the CDR3 is TGTGCCAGCAGTCCTGTCCAGACTGGTGAGCAGTTCTTC.

The chain recombines TRBV3-1 (or the pseudogene TRBV3-2) with TRBJ1-1; the match to TRBD1 covers 7 bases. Looked up from germline, CDR1 is LGHDT and CDR2 is YNNKEL (reference sequence). The length of the CDR3 is 14 residues. Trimming removed 2 bases from V and 0 bases from J; junction bases left unmatched: 0. The CDR3 loop is CASSQRGLNTEAFF. In DNA, the CDR3 is TGTGCCAGCAGCCAAAGGGGGCTGAACACTGAAGCTTTCTTT.

The J gene is TRBJ1-3, the V gene TRBV5-4, with 8 positions matching TRBD1. The CDR3 contains 16 residues. The V gene's germline CDR1 is SGHNT and CDR2 YYREEE (reference sequence). Unmatched junction bases numbered 5, after V lost 1 base and J lost 2 bases. This CDR3 reads CASSLPTGDTGNTIYF. CDR3 nucleotides: TGTGCCAGCAGCTTGCCGACAGGGGATACTGGAAACACCATATATTTT.

CDR3 sequence: CASSGSAGQGTDTQYF. In DNA form, the CDR3 reads TGTGCCAGCAGTGGGAGTGCGGGACAGGGCACAGATACGCAGTATTTT. This chain connects TRBV25-1 to TRBJ2-3; 8 bases line up with TRBD1. V gave up 4 bases and J gave up 1 base; unmatched junction bases: 7. The germline V gene has CDR1 MGHDK and CDR2 SYGVNS. The CDR3 has 16 amino acids.

The rearrangement uses TRBV6-4 and TRBJ1-5; TRBD1 agrees at 10 bases. V shed 7 bases, J shed 1 base, and the junction held 10 bases outside the gene matches. CDR3 length: 17 amino acids. Germline values: CDR1 MRHNA, CDR2 SNTAGT. CDR3 residues: CASTPGQGISSNQPQHF. For the CDR3, the DNA is TGTGCCAGCACACCGGGACAGGGGATTTCGAGCAATCAGCCCCAGCATTTT.

The J gene is TRBJ2-3, the V gene TRBV29-1, with 7 bases identical to TRBD1. The CDR3 totals 14 residues. Germline lookup yields CDR1 SQVTM and CDR2 ANQGSEA. The J segment lost 2 bases and the V segment lost 7 bases, leaving 9 bases of the junction unmatched. The CDR3 nucleotides are TGCAGCGGCGTTGAGGGACAGTCCACAGATACGCAGTATTTT. This translates into CSGVEGQSTDTQYF.

Here the CDR3 reads CASRRTGGSGYTF. CDR3 sequence (DNA): TGTGCCAGCAGGAGGACAGGGGGCAGTGGCTACACCTTC. The genes are TRBV12-3 or TRBV12-4 and TRBJ1-2; 11 bases agree with TRBD1. This CDR3 spans 13 amino acids. V was pared by 6 bases and J by 7 bases, with 4 bases of the junction left unmatched.

CDR3 nucleotides: TGTGCCAGCAGCTTAAGAGCGGTCCTTTCCTACGAGCAGTACTTC. It specifies CASSLRAVLSYEQYF. J is TRBJ2-7 and V is TRBV11-2, with D possibly being TRBD2 (5 bases). CDR1 and CDR2 (germline): SGHAT, FQNNGV. Trimming stripped 2 bases from V and 1 base from J, with 12 bases between. The length of the CDR3 is 15 residues.

V gene TRBV19 combines with J gene TRBJ2-1, with 12 positions matching TRBD2. CDR3 length: 15 amino acids. V was pared by 6 bases and J by 2 bases, with 2 bases of the junction left unmatched. The germline gives CDR1 LNHDA, CDR2 SQIVND (reference sequence). CDR3 sequence: CASSSSGGAYNEQFF. CDR3 coding DNA: TGTGCCAGTAGCTCTAGCGGGGGGGCCTACAATGAGCAGTTCTTC.

The V gene is TRBV23-1, the J gene TRBJ2-3; 7 positions match TRBD2. TRBV23-1 belongs to the ORF category, with a function that is uncertain. Germline trimming cut 5 bases from V and 6 bases from J; bases unmatched to any gene: 8. The CDR3 has 14 residues. The DNA of the CDR3 is TGCGCCAGCAGTGGACGGGAGGAGGCGGATACGCAGTATTTT. Its translation: CASSGREEADTQYF.

This clone was observed once. The rearrangement links TRBV6-1 to TRBJ1-3; D is unresolved. Trimming took 3 bases from V and 4 from J, leaving 4 bases between them. The CDR3 contains 12 residues. In germline, CDR1 is MNHNS, CDR2 SASEGT. CDR3 DNA sequence: TGTGCCAGCAGTGATATAGGAAACACCATATATTTT. Its protein product is CASSDIGNTIYF.

The chain employs TRBV9 and TRBJ2-3; 9 nucleotides align to TRBD1. With 3 bases clipped from V and 9 bases from J, the junction kept 5 bases outside the gene matches. Germline V gives CDR1 SGDLS, CDR2 YYNGEE. This CDR3 comprises 13 residues. The CDR3: CASSERGQGTQYF. CDR3 nucleotides: TGTGCCAGCAGCGAGAGGGGACAGGGAACGCAGTATTTT.